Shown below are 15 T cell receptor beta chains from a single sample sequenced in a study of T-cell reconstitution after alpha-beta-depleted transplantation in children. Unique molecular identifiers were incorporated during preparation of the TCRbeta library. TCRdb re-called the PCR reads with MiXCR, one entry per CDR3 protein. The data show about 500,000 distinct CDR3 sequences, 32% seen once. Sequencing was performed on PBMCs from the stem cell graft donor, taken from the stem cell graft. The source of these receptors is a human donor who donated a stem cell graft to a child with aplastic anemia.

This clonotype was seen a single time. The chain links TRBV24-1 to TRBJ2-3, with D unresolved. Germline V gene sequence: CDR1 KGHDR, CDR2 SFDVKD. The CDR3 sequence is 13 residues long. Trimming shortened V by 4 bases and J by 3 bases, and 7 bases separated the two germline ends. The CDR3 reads CATSDTSTDTQYF. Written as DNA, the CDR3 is TGTGCCACCAGTGACACGAGTACAGATACGCAGTATTTT.

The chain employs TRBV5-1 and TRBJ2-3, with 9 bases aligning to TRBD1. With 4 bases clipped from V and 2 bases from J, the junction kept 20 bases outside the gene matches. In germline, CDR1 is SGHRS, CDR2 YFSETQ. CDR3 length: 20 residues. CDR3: CASSRRPGQGPHSVTDTQYF. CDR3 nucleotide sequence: TGCGCCAGCAGCCGGAGGCCGGGACAGGGCCCACACTCCGTCACAGATACGCAGTATTTT.

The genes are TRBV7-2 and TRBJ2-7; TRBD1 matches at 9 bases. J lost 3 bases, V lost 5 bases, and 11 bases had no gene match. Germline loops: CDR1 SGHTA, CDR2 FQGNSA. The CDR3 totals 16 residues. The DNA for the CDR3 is TGTGCCAGCAGCCCGCTCGGGACAGGGAGCCGCTACGAGCAGTACGTC. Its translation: CASSPLGTGSRYEQYV.

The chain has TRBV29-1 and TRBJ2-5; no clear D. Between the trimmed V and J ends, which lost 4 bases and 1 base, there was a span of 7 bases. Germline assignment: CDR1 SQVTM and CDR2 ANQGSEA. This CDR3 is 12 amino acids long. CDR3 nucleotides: TGCAGCGTTGCAACGGCCCAAGAGACCCAGTACTTC. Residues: CSVATAQETQYF.

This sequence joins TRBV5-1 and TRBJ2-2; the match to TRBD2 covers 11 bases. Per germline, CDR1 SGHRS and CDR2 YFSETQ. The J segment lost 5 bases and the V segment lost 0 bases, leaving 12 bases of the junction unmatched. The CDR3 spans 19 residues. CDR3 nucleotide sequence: TGCGCCAGCAGCTTGGCAAGAGGTCTAGCGGGAGGTGGTACCGGGGAGCTGTTTTTT. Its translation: CASSLARGLAGGGTGELFF.

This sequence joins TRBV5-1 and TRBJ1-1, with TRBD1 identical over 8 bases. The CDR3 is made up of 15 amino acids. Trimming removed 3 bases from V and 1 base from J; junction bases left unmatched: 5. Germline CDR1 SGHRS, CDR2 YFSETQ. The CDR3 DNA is TGCGCCAGCAGCTCCAGGACAGGGACGAACACTGAAGCTTTCTTT. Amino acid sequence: CASSSRTGTNTEAFF.

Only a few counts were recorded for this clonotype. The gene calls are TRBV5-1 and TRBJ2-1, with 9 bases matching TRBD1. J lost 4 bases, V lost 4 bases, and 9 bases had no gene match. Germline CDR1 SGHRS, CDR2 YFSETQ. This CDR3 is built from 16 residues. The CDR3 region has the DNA TGCGCCAGCAGCCCCATGGGGGACAGGGCTTACAATGAGCAGTTCTTC. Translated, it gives CASSPMGDRAYNEQFF.

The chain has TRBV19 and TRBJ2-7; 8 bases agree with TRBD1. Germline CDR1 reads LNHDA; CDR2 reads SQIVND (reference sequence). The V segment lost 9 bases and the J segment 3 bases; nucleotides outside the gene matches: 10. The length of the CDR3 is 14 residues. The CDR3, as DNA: TGTGCCAGAACGGACAGGGTCGGGCTCTACGAGCAGTACGTC. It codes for CARTDRVGLYEQYV.

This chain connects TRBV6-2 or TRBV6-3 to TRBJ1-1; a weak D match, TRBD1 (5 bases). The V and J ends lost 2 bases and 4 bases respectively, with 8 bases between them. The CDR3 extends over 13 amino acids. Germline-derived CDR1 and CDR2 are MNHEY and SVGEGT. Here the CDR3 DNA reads TGTGCCAGCAGTTACCAGGGACCCACTGAAGCTTTCTTT. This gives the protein CASSYQGPTEAFF.

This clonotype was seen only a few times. Here the CDR3 reads CASSLSRVSGIRTYEQYF. The CDR3 DNA is TGTGCCAGCAGTTTATCCCGGGTCAGCGGCATCCGAACCTACGAGCAGTACTTC. The gene calls are TRBV27 and TRBJ2-7; a weak D match, TRBD2 (5 bases). The CDR3 sequence is 18 residues long. The V end lost 0 bases, the J end lost 2 bases, and 20 bases lay between the germline ends. Germline V gene data show CDR1 as MNHEY and CDR2 as SMNVEV (reference sequence).

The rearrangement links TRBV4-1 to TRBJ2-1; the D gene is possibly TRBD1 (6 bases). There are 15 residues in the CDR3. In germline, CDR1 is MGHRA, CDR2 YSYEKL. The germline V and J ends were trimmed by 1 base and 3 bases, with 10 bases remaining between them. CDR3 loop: CASSQAQDSYNEQFF. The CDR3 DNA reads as TGCGCCAGCAGCCAAGCCCAGGACAGCTACAATGAGCAGTTCTTC.

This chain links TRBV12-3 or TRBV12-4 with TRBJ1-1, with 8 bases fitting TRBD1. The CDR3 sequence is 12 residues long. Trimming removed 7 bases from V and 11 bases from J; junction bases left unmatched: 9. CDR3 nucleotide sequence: TGTGCCAGCATAGGACTGACAGGGGCGGCTTTCTTT. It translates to CASIGLTGAAFF.

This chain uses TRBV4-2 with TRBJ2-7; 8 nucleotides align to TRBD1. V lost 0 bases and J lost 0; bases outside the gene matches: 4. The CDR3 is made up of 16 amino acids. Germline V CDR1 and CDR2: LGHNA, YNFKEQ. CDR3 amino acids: CASSQDSGQDSYEQYF. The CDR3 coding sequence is TGTGCCAGCAGCCAAGACTCGGGACAGGACTCCTACGAGCAGTACTTC.

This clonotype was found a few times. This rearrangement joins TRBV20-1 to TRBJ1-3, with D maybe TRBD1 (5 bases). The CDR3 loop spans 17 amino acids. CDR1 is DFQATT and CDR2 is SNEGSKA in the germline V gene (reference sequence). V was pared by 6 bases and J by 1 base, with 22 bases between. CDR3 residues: CSATDGTFQESGNTIYF. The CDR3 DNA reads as TGCAGTGCCACCGATGGGACTTTCCAGGAGTCTGGAAACACCATATATTTT.

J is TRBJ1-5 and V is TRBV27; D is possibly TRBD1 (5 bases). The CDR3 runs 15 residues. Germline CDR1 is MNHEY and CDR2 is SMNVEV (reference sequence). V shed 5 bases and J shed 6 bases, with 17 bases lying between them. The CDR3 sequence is CASSHGGVGFQPQHF. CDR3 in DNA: TGTGCCAGCAGTCACGGGGGGGTGGGTTTTCAGCCCCAGCATTTT.